Below, 20 T cell receptor beta chains from the same sample are listed, as sequenced in a study of Ad26.COV2.S vaccination and SARS-CoV-2 variants. The data were produced by immunoSEQ multiplex PCR, yet TCRdb's version contains in-frame clones alone and is incomplete. The sample shows fewer than 500,000 clones, around nine tenths of them seen only once. The treatment is: 15 to 20 received Ad26.COV2.S at low or high dose, single or two shots; about 5 received placebo; per-sample allocation not given. At day 63 after the first vaccine or placebo injection, samples were drawn. Sequences were derived from peripheral blood, sampled in a trial of Ad26.COV2.S vaccine versus placebo. These receptors all stem from a person between 18 and 59 years old who received the Ad26.COV2.S COVID-19 vaccine or a placebo.

The chain combines TRBV12-3 or TRBV12-4 with TRBJ2-7, with no clear D. Trimming pared 3 bases from V and 2 bases from J, leaving 2 bases between. The CDR3 covers 11 residues. The CDR3 DNA is TGTGCCAGCAGTTTTGCCTACGAGCAGTACTTC. This sequence encodes CASSFAYEQYF.

J is TRBJ2-1 and V is TRBV7-9; no reliable D call. V lost 0 bases to trimming and J lost 5 bases, with 8 bases between them. Germline loops: CDR1 SEHNR, CDR2 FQNEAQ (reference sequence). The CDR3 consists of 14 residues. The CDR3 is CASSLAGENNEQFF. CDR3 DNA sequence: TGTGCCAGCAGCTTAGCGGGCGAAAACAATGAGCAGTTCTTC.

This chain uses TRBV28 with TRBJ2-7; 11 bases align to TRBD2. The CDR3 covers 17 residues. Germline CDR1 and CDR2: MDHEN and SYDVKM. The V and J ends lost 7 bases and 3 bases, in that order; junction bases with no gene match: 14. The CDR3 sequence: CASTDRPGLAAVYEQYF. The CDR3 bases are TGTGCCAGCACCGACAGACCGGGACTAGCGGCGGTCTACGAGCAGTACTTC.

The rearrangement uses TRBV7-8 and TRBJ2-7; 8 bases match TRBD1. The V and J ends lost 6 bases and 6 bases, in that order; junction bases with no gene match: 13. Looked up from germline, CDR1 is SGHVS and CDR2 is FQNEAQ. This CDR3 contains 15 residues. As DNA, the CDR3 is TGTGCCAGCAGGCGGGTGACAGGGGACGTTTCCGAGCAGTACTTC. Protein sequence: CASRRVTGDVSEQYF.

The chain combines TRBV4-2 with TRBJ2-3; TRBD2 matches at 14 bases. Germline assignment: CDR1 LGHNA and CDR2 YNFKEQ. The length of the CDR3 is 19 residues. Trimming took 0 bases from V and 4 from J; bases not matched to a gene: 9. In nucleotides, the CDR3 is TGTGCCAGCAGCCAAGACCAACTAAGGACTAGCGGGAGGTCAGATACGCAGTATTTT. Its protein is CASSQDQLRTSGRSDTQYF.

This rearrangement joins TRBV7-2 to TRBJ1-5; a weak D match, TRBD1 (5 bases). V lost 5 bases, J lost 6 bases, and 17 bases lay in between. Germline V lookup: CDR1 SGHTA, CDR2 FQGNSA. The CDR3 runs to 15 residues. The CDR3 DNA sequence: TGTGCCAGCAGCCCTACCGGCACGACAGTTCAGCCCCAGCATTTT. It codes for CASSPTGTTVQPQHF.

The chain has TRBV27 and TRBJ2-1; 7 bases align to TRBD1. V was pared by 2 bases and J by 6 bases, with 7 bases of the junction left unmatched. The CDR3 length is 15 residues. Germline CDR1 is MNHEY and CDR2 is SMNVEV (reference sequence). In DNA form, the CDR3 reads TGTGCCAGCAGTTTACCAGGGGGTAAGGGCAATGAGCAGTTCTTC. Translated, it gives CASSLPGGKGNEQFF.

The chain has TRBV6-2 or TRBV6-3 and TRBJ2-7; D remains unclear. Per germline, CDR1 MNHEY and CDR2 SVGEGT. Trimming cost V 5 bases and J 1 base, with 6 bases left between them. This CDR3 region has 12 residues. The CDR3 DNA reads TGTGCCAGCAGTCCGCATTCCTACGAGCAGTACTTC. Its protein is CASSPHSYEQYF.

The chain employs TRBV6-5 and TRBJ2-2, with D tentatively TRBD2 (7 bases). Germline CDR1 reads MNHEY; CDR2 reads SVGAGI. Trimming shortened V by 11 bases and J by 4 bases, and 14 bases separated the two germline ends. CDR3 length equals 13 residues. The CDR3 bases are TGTGCCTCGGGGGCGGGAGTCACCGGGGAGCTGTTTTTT. This translates into CASGAGVTGELFF.

V is TRBV7-2 and J is TRBJ2-3, with 10 bases aligning to TRBD2. In germline, CDR1 is SGHTA, CDR2 FQGNSA. J was trimmed by 4 bases and V by 3 bases; bases with no gene match: 7. The CDR3 is 16 residues long. The CDR3 coding sequence is TGTGCCAGCAGCTTGGGAGCGGGAGGGCGTGCAGATACGCAGTATTTT. Its protein product is CASSLGAGGRADTQYF. Full variable domain (rest looked up from reference TRBV7-2 and TRBJ2-3): GAGVSQSPSNKVTEKGKDVELRCDPISGHTALYWYRQSLGQGLEFLIYFQGNSAPDKSGLPSDRFSAERTGGSVSTLTIQRTQQEDSAVYLCASSLGAGGRADTQYFGPGTRLTVL.

The J gene is TRBJ1-5, the V gene TRBV2; D remains ambiguous. The V and J ends lost 0 bases and 6 bases respectively, with 12 bases between them. The CDR3 sequence is 15 residues long. Germline CDR1 reads SNHLY; CDR2 reads FYNNEI. The CDR3: CASSEAGRIGQPQHF. The CDR3 DNA follows: TGTGCCAGCAGTGAAGCAGGGAGGATAGGTCAGCCCCAGCATTTT.

This chain joins TRBV28 and TRBJ2-6; possibly TRBD1 for D (5 bases). Trimming pared 4 bases from V and 0 bases from J, leaving 10 bases between. The CDR3 runs 16 residues. CDR1 and CDR2 from the germline V gene are MDHEN and SYDVKM. CDR3 region: CASSSPTASGANVLTF. CDR3 nucleotides: TGTGCCAGCAGTTCTCCGACAGCCTCTGGGGCCAACGTCCTGACTTTC.

The chain joins TRBV7-8 to TRBJ2-7, with D unclear. V gave up 2 bases and J gave up 3 bases, with 8 bases separating them. The CDR3 is 13 residues long. Per germline, CDR1 SGHVS and CDR2 FQNEAQ. CDR3 loop: CASSLRLFYEQYF. The DNA for the CDR3 is TGTGCCAGCAGCTTACGGCTATTCTACGAGCAGTACTTC.

The gene calls are TRBV30 and TRBJ2-7; 13 bases fit TRBD2. Losses at the gene ends were 4 bases for V and 3 bases for J; bases not matched to a gene: 3. Germline V lookup: CDR1 GTSNPN, CDR2 SVGIG (reference sequence). CDR3 length: 14 amino acids. CDR3 DNA sequence: TGTGCCTGGAAGAGACTAGCGGGAGGCTACGAGCAGTACTTC. Amino acid sequence: CAWKRLAGGYEQYF. Together with reference TRBV30 and TRBJ2-7, the CDR3 gives the full variable domain: SQTIHQWPATLVQPVGSPLSLECTVEGTSNPNLYWYRQAAGRGLQLLFYSVGIGQISSEVPQNLSASRPQDRQFILSSKKLLLSDSGFYLCAWKRLAGGYEQYFGPGTRLTVT.

The chain has TRBV19 and TRBJ2-1, with 10 bases aligning to TRBD2. Germline V gene data show CDR1 as LNHDA and CDR2 as SQIVND (reference sequence). This CDR3 has 15 residues. With V trimmed by 5 bases and J by 10 bases, 11 bases remained unmatched. The chain's CDR3 is CASSSQREGSREQFF. CDR3 DNA sequence: TGTGCCAGTAGTTCCCAGCGGGAGGGTTCGAGGGAGCAGTTCTTC.

The chain couples TRBV7-9 to TRBJ1-4; D unclear. The CDR3 has 13 amino acids. With 5 bases removed from V and 4 bases from J, the gap between germline ends came to 8 bases. Germline values: CDR1 SEHNR, CDR2 FQNEAQ (reference sequence). Here the CDR3 DNA reads TGTGCCAGCAGCCGAGGTATTAATGAAAAACTGTTTTTT. The encoded protein is CASSRGINEKLFF.

This clone came up once. The genes are TRBV5-5 and TRBJ2-5, with 7 bases aligning to TRBD1. This CDR3 spans 16 amino acids. V shed 4 bases, J shed 5 bases, and the junction held 14 bases outside the gene matches. CDR1 and CDR2 from the germline V gene are SGHKS and YYEKEE (reference sequence). The chain's CDR3 is CASSPSLTGKRETQYF. CDR3 nucleotide sequence: TGTGCCAGCAGCCCTAGCCTGACAGGGAAAAGGGAGACCCAGTACTTC.

The CDR3 loop reads CASSIDHLTEQYF. The CDR3, as DNA: TGTGCCAGTAGTATAGATCACCTAACCGAGCAGTACTTC. The chain links TRBV19 to TRBJ2-7, with D unresolved. The CDR3 extends over 13 amino acids. Trimming stripped 0 bases from V and 6 bases from J, with 9 bases between. Germline V CDR1 and CDR2: LNHDA, SQIVND (reference sequence).

The chain combines TRBV7-2 with TRBJ2-7, with D unresolved. The germline V and J ends were trimmed by 2 bases and 2 bases, with 10 bases remaining between them. Germline V CDR1 and CDR2: SGHTA, FQGNSA. CDR3 length: 14 residues. CDR3 region: CASSLIQYAYEQYF. CDR3 nucleotides: TGTGCCAGCAGCTTAATACAGTATGCCTACGAGCAGTACTTC.

This clone showed up just a few times. The chain has TRBV28 and TRBJ2-1; 9 bases agree with TRBD2. This CDR3 contains 22 residues. CDR1 is MDHEN, CDR2 SYDVKM, per germline. Germline trimming cut 7 bases from V and 5 bases from J; bases unmatched to any gene: 30. As DNA, the CDR3 is TGTGCCAGCAACCCCACGTATCAAGACAGGGTCGCGACTAGCGGTCTTAACAATGAGCAGTTCTTC. Its translation: CASNPTYQDRVATSGLNNEQFF.